Listed below are T cell receptor beta chains from one sample, sequenced in a study of cytomegalovirus exposure and HLA in healthy donors. Measured with immunoSEQ multiplex PCR; TCRdb has only the in-frame clones, and not every one. This sample has about 120,000 clones, with 60% to 85% found just once. Sequenced: PBMCs. The receptors here all came from a woman aged 35 to 49 in good health and CMV-seropositive. Both conserved end residues are part of each CDR3. The order of the fields is D gene, clone size, CDR3 length, V gene, J gene, CDR3 DNA, CDR3 protein. D genes are given only for firm matches. Rows may omit the clone size; those that give it use once, few, many or a size class.

>TRBD2|NA|17|TRBV7-7|TRBJ2-2
TGTGCTAGCAGCCAGGGACTAGCGGGCTACCGCACCGGGGAGCTGTTTTTT
CASSQGLAGYRTGELFF
>NA|NA|14|TRBV7-9|TRBJ1-2
TGTGCCAGCAGCTTACGCGAGGAACGGGGGGTTGGAACCTTC
CASSLREERGVGTF
>NA|NA|14|TRBV7-2|TRBJ2-1
TGTGCCAGCAGCTTAGGCAACAGGCCGGATGAGCAGTTCTTC
CASSLGNRPDEQFF
>TRBD2|once|14|TRBV5-5|TRBJ2-5
TGTGCCAGCAGCTTGGTGGCTAGCGGGGGGACCCAGTACTTC
CASSLVASGGTQYF
>NA|once|11|TRBV10-3|TRBJ2-7
TGTGCCAGCACAGGGTTCGACGAGCAGTACTTC
CASTGFDEQYF
>TRBD1|once|16|TRBV5-4|TRBJ2-7
TGTGCCAGCAGCTTGGGGGGGACAGGGGCCTCCTACGAGCAGTACTTC
CASSLGGTGASYEQYF
>NA|NA|13|TRBV29-1|TRBJ1-1
TGCAGCGTGGGCAGGGGCAGGAACACTGAAGCTTTCTTT
CSVGRGRNTEAFF
>TRBD1|once|12|TRBV30|TRBJ1-6
TGTGCCTGGGGACAGGGGTATTCACCCCTCCACTTT
CAWGQGYSPLHF
>NA|NA|13|TRBV7-2|TRBJ2-3
TGTGCCAGCAGCTTAGTAGAACAGTATACGCAGTATTTT
CASSLVEQYTQYF
>NA|NA|13|TRBV6-1|TRBJ2-3
TGTGCCAGCAGTGAAGTGAGGGAAGATACGCAGTATTTT
CASSEVREDTQYF
>NA|NA|16|TRBV5-1|TRBJ2-5
TGCGCCAGCAGCCGGGGGGGACAGGGTGTCCAAGAGACCCAGTACTTC
CASSRGGQGVQETQYF
>NA|NA|12|TRBV29-1|TRBJ2-5
TGCAGCGGGGGGGACAGTCAAGAGACCCAGTACTTC
CSGGDSQETQYF
>NA|NA|12|TRBV5-1|TRBJ2-7
TGCGCCAGCAGCTTGCAGGGCGACGAGCAGTACTTC
CASSLQGDEQYF
>TRBD1|once|12|TRBV30|TRBJ2-1
TGTGCCTGGGGGAAAGGGGGCGATGAGCAGTTCTTC
CAWGKGGDEQFF
>NA|NA|12|TRBV30|TRBJ2-7
TGTGCCTGGAGTAATAGGGGATCTAAGCAGTACTTC
CAWSNRGSKQYF
>NA|NA|14|TRBV2|TRBJ2-2
TGTGCCAGCGGTGGAGCTAGGGGGTCCGGGGAGCTGTTTTTT
CASGGARGSGELFF
>TRBD2|NA|13|TRBV19|TRBJ2-3
TGTGCCAGTAGTATGACTAGCGGGGATACGCAGTATTTT
CASSMTSGDTQYF
>TRBD2|NA|17|TRBV18|TRBJ2-2
TGTGCCAGCTCACCTGGGACTAGCGGACCGAACACCGGGGAGCTGTTTTTT
CASSPGTSGPNTGELFF
>TRBD1|NA|14|TRBV6-6|TRBJ2-1
TGTGCCAGCAGTTACACCGGGACAGGTCCGGGGGCGTTCTTC
CASSYTGTGPGAFF
>TRBD2|NA|19|TRBV4-3|TRBJ2-3
TGCGCCAGCAGCCGAAGCGGTGGGGCACTAGCGGGAAACACAGATACGCAGTATTTT
CASSRSGGALAGNTDTQYF
>NA|NA|13|TRBV7-3|TRBJ2-5
TGTGCCAGCAGCTTAGGGCAGGGGGGGACCCAGTACTTC
CASSLGQGGTQYF
>TRBD1|NA|14|TRBV11-3|TRBJ1-1
TGTGCCAGCAGCGCAGGACAGGGAGGCACTGAAGCTTTCTTT
CASSAGQGGTEAFF
>NA|NA|13|TRBV7-3|TRBJ2-3
TGTGCCAGCAGCTTAATCAACACAGATACGCAGTATTTT
CASSLINTDTQYF
>TRBD1|once|13|TRBV2|TRBJ1-2
TGTGCCAGCAGTGTTAGGGGGCCGAGTGGCTACACCTTC
CASSVRGPSGYTF
>NA|NA|13|TRBV7-3|TRBJ1-1
TGTGCCAGCAGCCTGCAGGTTAACACTGAAGCTTTCTTT
CASSLQVNTEAFF
>NA|NA|14|TRBV5-1|TRBJ2-5
TGCGCCAGCAGCTTCTCGGCGGCGGGAGAGACCCAGTACTTC
CASSFSAAGETQYF
>TRBD2|NA|15|TRBV6-5|TRBJ2-7
TGTGCCAGCAGTTACGACGGCGGGAGAGCCTACGAGCAGTACTTC
CASSYDGGRAYEQYF
>NA|NA|16|TRBV9|TRBJ2-3
TGTGCCAGCAGCGCGGACAGCCTGTCCCGACTAGATACGCAGTATTTT
CASSADSLSRLDTQYF
>NA|NA|11|TRBV2|TRBJ1-4
TGTGCCAGCAATCGGGGGAACAAACTGTTTTTT
CASNRGNKLFF
>TRBD1|NA|14|TRBV5-1|TRBJ1-6
TGCGCCAGCAGCAGGGACAGGGCGGGCTCACCCCTCCACTTT
CASSRDRAGSPLHF
>NA|NA|14|TRBV2|TRBJ2-5
TGTGCCAGCAGTGAGGGGCTGGTTGGACGGACCCAGTACTTC
CASSEGLVGRTQYF
>TRBD1|NA|12|TRBV19|TRBJ1-5
TGTGCCAGAAGGACAGGGCAACAGCCCCAGCATTTT
CARRTGQQPQHF
>NA|NA|15|TRBV21-1|TRBJ2-4
TGTGCCAGCAGCAAAGCAGGACAGGGCGAAAACATTCAGTACTTC
CASSKAGQGENIQYF
>NA|NA|13|TRBV29-1|TRBJ1-1
TGCAGCGTACTACAGGGTTGGGACACTGAAGCTTTCTTT
CSVLQGWDTEAFF
>TRBD1|NA|13|TRBV29-1|TRBJ2-3
TGCAGCGTCGCCGGGACAGGGGACGATACGCAGTATTTT
CSVAGTGDDTQYF
>NA|NA|15|TRBV7-9|TRBJ1-6
TGTGCCAGCAGCTTAGGGACTAGCCAAAATTCACCCCTCCACTTT
CASSLGTSQNSPLHF
>TRBD2|NA|14|TRBV2|TRBJ2-3
TGTGCCAGCAAAGGACTAGCGGGGGCGAATACGCAGTATTTT
CASKGLAGANTQYF
>NA|NA|14|TRBV13|TRBJ2-7
TGTGCCAGCAGCTCTGCAGGGGAGGGCTACGAGCAGTACTTC
CASSSAGEGYEQYF
>NA|NA|15|TRBV4-1|TRBJ1-2
TGCGCCAGCCTTAAAAGCGCGGGGGACAACTATGGCTACACCTTC
CASLKSAGDNYGYTF
>TRBD2|NA|14|TRBV2|TRBJ2-7
TGTGCCAGTTGGCGGGGACTAGTCAACAGCGAGCAGTACTTC
CASWRGLVNSEQYF
>TRBD2|NA|15|TRBV2|TRBJ2-2
TGTGCCAGCAGTCCACGGGGGGAAATAACCGGGGAGCTGTTTTTT
CASSPRGEITGELFF
>TRBD2|few|15|TRBV7-2|TRBJ2-1
TGTGCCAGCAGCTTAGGACGAGCGGGAAATTATGAGCAGTTCTTC
CASSLGRAGNYEQFF
>TRBD2|NA|14|TRBV5-8|TRBJ2-2
TGTGCCAGCAGCAAACTAGCGGGGGACCGGGAGCTGTTTTTT
CASSKLAGDRELFF
>NA|NA|16|TRBV12-5|TRBJ2-4
TGTGCTAGTGGTTTCCAGGATGGAGGGGCCAAAAACATTCAGTACTTC
CASGFQDGGAKNIQYF
>TRBD2|NA|15|TRBV6-6|TRBJ2-1
TGTGCCAGCAGTAGCGGGAGGAGGTTCTACAATGAGCAGTTCTTC
CASSSGRRFYNEQFF
>NA|NA|13|TRBV25-1|TRBJ1-2
TGTGCCAGCAGCGTCGAGGGCCCTATTGGCTACACCTTC
CASSVEGPIGYTF